This T cell receptor (beta chain) derives from a study of blood T cell repertoires in COVID-19. For the study at large: From T cells, B-cell-depleted T cells, or PBMCs came the material, which was cDNA or gDNA.

Sequencing used immunoSEQ multiplex PCR; TCRdb keeps in-frame clones, though not all of them. The sample has about 120,000 clones, roughly 89% seen once. Germline V gene lookup returns CDR1 SGHRS and CDR2 YFSETQ. This CDR3 has 15 residues. V lost 5 bases and J lost 3, with 15 bases in between. The receptor comes from a human donor with acute or convalescent COVID-19. The donor label of this sample is uncertain. The specimen sequenced was peripheral blood. The chain employs TRBV5-1 and TRBJ2-1; D is undetermined. The CDR3 is CASRVQPERYNEQFF. Written as DNA, the CDR3 is TGCGCCAGCAGGGTACAGCCAGAACGCTACAATGAGCAGTTCTTC.